This is a list of T cell receptor beta chains from one sample in a study of graft-versus-host responses after intestinal transplantation. Method: immunoSEQ multiplex PCR; TCRdb's copy keeps in-frame clones and lacks some. The data hold tens of thousands of clones, with approximately 91% observed a single time. Their target antigens are unknown. The input for sequencing was unstimulated CD4+ T cells sorted from spleen or lymph node cells, taken before intestinal transplant. These receptors came from a human donor who received an intestinal transplant. CDR3s include the opening cysteine and the closing phenylalanine or tryptophan. Some rows mark clone size as missing; the rest say once, few, many or name a class of expanded clone.

j_call	clone_size	v_call	cdr3_aa
TRBJ1-2	-	TRBV11-2	CASSLGHKNSGYTF
TRBJ1-1	few	TRBV1	CTSSQKGGQPEAFF
TRBJ2-7	once	TRBV5-1	CASSLEDREYEQYF
TRBJ2-7	-	TRBV14	CASRRTGSNSYEQYF
TRBJ2-7	-	TRBV6-6	CATTDRLTYEQYF
TRBJ2-7	-	TRBV6-4	CASSDPPLAGVWPTYEQYF
TRBJ1-4	-	TRBV27	CASSLVVGGEKLFF
TRBJ2-3	-	TRBV9	CASSVTLNTDTQYF
TRBJ1-2	-	TRBV18	CASSPQSNRELGYTF
TRBJ2-7	-	TRBV5-1	CASSLTGTSGRYEQYF
TRBJ1-6	-	TRBV9	CASSEDGGALNSPLHF
TRBJ2-3	-	TRBV15	CATSRGSGGRDTQYF
TRBJ2-7	-	TRBV6-1	CASSRTGVDEQYF
TRBJ2-1	-	TRBV7-3	CASRSTTVDEQFF
TRBJ2-3	-	TRBV7-8	CASSFPQGSRTDTQYF
TRBJ1-1	-	TRBV5-1	CASSLEAQGRDTEAFF
TRBJ2-7	-	TRBV11-2	CASSLLPGGDLGEQYF
TRBJ1-4	-	TRBV6-1	CASSVSWRVGANEKLFF
TRBJ1-1	-	TRBV28	CASKPGQGGVTEAFF
TRBJ2-7	-	TRBV5-1	CASSLGELYEQYF
TRBJ2-4	-	TRBV27	CAILIVAGGMSKNIQYF
TRBJ2-3	-	TRBV6-7	CASSYSRLAGGVDTQYF
TRBJ1-5	-	TRBV19	CASSMSSRDQPQHF
TRBJ1-1	-	TRBV11-2	CASSLKQTNTEAFF
TRBJ2-2	-	TRBV27	CASSLSSGGYTGELFF
TRBJ2-3	-	TRBV9	CASSVGASPSTDTQYF
TRBJ1-3	-	TRBV30	CAWNQFSGNTIYF
TRBJ1-2	-	TRBV11-1	CASSPQGAVGYTF
TRBJ2-5	once	TRBV5-4	CASSAGRGVEEYF
TRBJ2-2	-	TRBV5-1	CASSLRSTGELFF
TRBJ1-5	-	TRBV21-1	CASSRKQVGSNQPQHF
TRBJ1-2	-	TRBV11-1	CASSLGTDYGYTF
TRBJ2-7	-	TRBV19	CASSMPDRNYEQYF
TRBJ1-1	-	TRBV5-1	CASSVPGQGSTEAFF
TRBJ2-7	-	TRBV23-1	CASSQSRERRAKPYEQYF
TRBJ1-2	-	TRBV10-3	CAISERGQENYGYTF
TRBJ2-7	-	TRBV9	CASSADSPYEQYF
TRBJ1-5	-	TRBV30	CAWSVSENQPQHF
TRBJ2-7	once	TRBV18	CASSPGQTYEQYF